This record looks at one T cell receptor beta chain sequence and its context. This sample was included in a study of preoperative IRX-2 immunotherapy in early breast cancer. V lost 1 base and J lost 4, with 10 bases in between. CDR1 is LNHNV and CDR2 is YYDKDF in the germline V gene (reference sequence). CDR3 size: 14 residues. Treatment in this sample: preoperative locoregional IRX-2 cytokine immunotherapy. Patients received preoperative, locoregional IRX-2 cytokine immunotherapy in a phase Ib study. This table comes from immunoSEQ multiplex PCR, and its TCRdb copy is limited to in-frame clones, with some not included. The repertoire has 95,000 to 100,000 clones, 86% of them found once; the top ten carry roughly 2%.

The source material was tumor tissue, sampled after IRX-2 immunotherapy. The TCR originated in a human donor with breast cancer. J is TRBJ2-5 and V is TRBV15; D not resolved. The CDR3 DNA reads as TGTGCCACCAGCAGAGTTGGGAAGGGAGAGACCCAGTACTTC. Its translation: CATSRVGKGETQYF. The whole variable domain, filled in from reference TRBV15 and TRBJ2-5, reads DAMVIQNPRYQVTQFGKPVTLSCSQTLNHNVMYWYQQKSSQAPKLLFHYYDKDFNNEADTPDNFQSRRPNTSFCFLDIRSPGLGDTAMYLCATSRVGKGETQYFGPGTRLLVL.